This TCR beta chain derives from a study of OX40 agonist ivuxolimab in advanced cancers. At the level of the study: Enrolled patients in dose escalation had cancers that were hepatocellular carcinoma, melanoma, renal cell or head and neck cancer. Study-wide findings and caveats: Low normalized T-cell clonal expansion was additionally recorded for some nonresponders.

With regard to this clone: Antigen: not known.

The study sampled blood at baseline, cycle 4 day 1, and cycle 7 day 1. The J segment lost 6 bases and the V segment lost 4 bases, leaving 8 bases of the junction unmatched. CDR1 is MNHEY and CDR2 is SMNVEV in the germline V gene (reference sequence). This CDR3 has 14 amino acids. Repertoires were generated with immunoSEQ multiplex PCR, while TCRdb's copy carries only in-frame clones and drops some. The sample lists some 30,000 clones, 79% occurring once. The TCR sequence derives from an adult with an advanced solid tumor such as melanoma, head and neck, liver or kidney cancer. Here the sequenced sample was CD4+ or CD8+ T cells sorted from blood, taken in a trial of the OX40 agonist ivuxolimab. The chain combines TRBV27 with TRBJ1-1; 7 positions match TRBD1. This chain's CDR3 is CASSWAATGAEAFF. CDR3 coding DNA: TGTGCCAGCAGTTGGGCGGCAACAGGGGCTGAAGCTTTCTTT.